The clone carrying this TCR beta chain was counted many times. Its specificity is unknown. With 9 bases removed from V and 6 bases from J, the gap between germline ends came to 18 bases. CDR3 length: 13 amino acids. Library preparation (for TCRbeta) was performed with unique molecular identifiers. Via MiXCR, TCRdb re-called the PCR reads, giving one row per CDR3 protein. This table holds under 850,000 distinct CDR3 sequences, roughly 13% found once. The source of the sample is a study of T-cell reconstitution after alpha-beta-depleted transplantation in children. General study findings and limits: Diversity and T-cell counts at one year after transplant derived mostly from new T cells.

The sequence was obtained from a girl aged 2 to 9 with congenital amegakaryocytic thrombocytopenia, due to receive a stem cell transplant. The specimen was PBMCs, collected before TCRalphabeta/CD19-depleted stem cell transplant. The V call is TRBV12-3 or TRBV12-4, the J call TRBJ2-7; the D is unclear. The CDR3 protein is CASSPHRTGEQYF. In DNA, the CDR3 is TGTGCCAGTAGCCCGCATAGAACGGGCGAGCAGTACTTC.